A single sample is the source of the 20 T cell receptor beta chains below, sequenced in a study of cytomegalovirus exposure and HLA in healthy donors (dated by TCRdb to 2015 to 2018). The library was produced with the immunoSEQ multiplex PCR assay. Not all clones reach the TCRdb copy of this immuneACCESS table, which keeps in-frame sequences only. Checked studies attribute under half of the gap to unresolved V genes and leave the rest unexplained. Recorded for this sample are about 150,000 clones; about 80% of them occurred a single time. Just under 30% of the sample comes from the top ten. Material for sequencing was PBMCs. These TCRs come from a man between 25 and 39 years old in good health and CMV-seropositive.

The CDR3 bases are TGTGCCAGCAGCTTACAGGGGGAAGGGGAGCTGTTTTTT. Residues: CASSLQGEGELFF. The chain links TRBV7-3 to TRBJ2-2, with 7 bases identical to TRBD1. CDR3 length equals 13 residues. Germline V lookup: CDR1 SGHTA, CDR2 FQGTGA. V lost 2 bases to trimming and J lost 8 bases; unmatched junction nucleotides: 2.

The rearrangement links TRBV11-2 to TRBJ2-7; 8 nucleotides line up with TRBD1. The CDR3 runs 13 residues. Germline loops: CDR1 SGHAT, CDR2 FQNNGV. Trimming took 3 bases from V and 6 from J; bases not matched to a gene: 4. CDR3 sequence reads: CASSFSGQVEQYF. The DNA of the CDR3 is TGTGCCAGCAGCTTTTCGGGACAGGTCGAGCAGTACTTC.

The sample holds one count of this clone. V gene TRBV5-1 combines with J gene TRBJ1-2; D is undetermined. Trimming took 0 bases from V and 6 from J, leaving 9 bases between them. The CDR3 has 13 amino acids. CDR1 and CDR2 from the germline V gene are SGHRS and YFSETQ. In DNA form, the CDR3 reads TGCGCCAGCAGCTTGGGAGGGCTAGATGGCTACACCTTC. This gives the protein CASSLGGLDGYTF. The entire variable domain, with the rest obtained from reference TRBV5-1 and TRBJ1-2, is as follows: KAGVTQTPRYLIKTRGQQVTLSCSPISGHRSVSWYQQTPGQGLQFLFEYFSETQRNKGNFPGRFSGRQFSNSRSEMNVSTLELGDSALYLCASSLGGLDGYTFGSGTRLTVV.

The rearrangement links TRBV6-5 to TRBJ1-1; maybe TRBD1 (6 bases). V was shortened by 6 bases and J by 7 bases, with 15 bases between the two germline ends. The germline V gene has CDR1 MNHEY and CDR2 SVGAGI. This CDR3 is built from 13 residues. The CDR3 is CASSRDGGREAFF. CDR3 in DNA: TGTGCCAGCAGCCGAGACGGGGGGCGTGAAGCTTTCTTT.

The chain employs TRBV7-6 and TRBJ2-2; D is undetermined. This CDR3 spans 13 amino acids. Trimming shortened V by 5 bases and J by 4 bases, and 8 bases separated the two germline ends. The germline gives CDR1 SGHVS, CDR2 FNYEAQ. The CDR3 DNA reads TGTGCCAGCAGCACAGATCCCACCGGGGAGCTGTTTTTT. It codes for CASSTDPTGELFF.

The genes are TRBV7-3 and TRBJ1-2, with D uncertain. The CDR3 length is 15 residues. Germline CDR1 and CDR2: SGHTA and FQGTGA. The V and J ends lost 0 bases and 4 bases respectively, with 12 bases between them. The CDR3, as DNA: TGTGCCAGCAGCTTAACGGGTAGCCGGGTCTATGGCTACACCTTC. Its translation: CASSLTGSRVYGYTF. Variable domain in full (rest from reference TRBV7-3 and TRBJ1-2): GAGVSQTPSNKVTEKGKYVELRCDPISGHTALYWYRQSLGQGPEFLIYFQGTGAADDSGLPNDRFFAVRPEGSVSTLKIQRTERGDSAVYLCASSLTGSRVYGYTFGSGTRLTVV.

This chain links TRBV7-9 with TRBJ1-6; D uncertain. Trimming pared 3 bases from V and 8 bases from J, leaving 5 bases between. Germline V gives CDR1 SEHNR, CDR2 FQNEAQ (reference sequence). The CDR3 is made up of 12 amino acids. The CDR3: CASSFSDSPLHF. The CDR3 bases are TGTGCCAGCAGCTTCTCGGATTCACCCCTCCACTTT.

A single count supports this clone. This sequence joins TRBV7-7 and TRBJ2-5; perhaps TRBD2 as D (6 bases). V shed 1 base and J shed 4 bases, with 10 bases lying between them. The CDR3 sequence is 14 residues long. Germline V gene sequence: CDR1 SSHAT, CDR2 FNYEAQ (reference sequence). Written as DNA, the CDR3 is TGTGCCAGCAGCTTAGGCAGACTAGGAGAGACCCAGTACTTC. Its protein product is CASSLGRLGETQYF.

This clone was observed a handful of times. This chain joins TRBV10-3 and TRBJ1-3; unclear D gene. CDR3 length: 15 residues. Looked up from germline, CDR1 is ENHRY and CDR2 is SYGVKD. With 3 bases removed from V and 0 bases from J, the gap between germline ends came to 9 bases. The CDR3 DNA is TGTGCCATCAGTGAACCGATTAGCTCTGGAAACACCATATATTTT. It codes for CAISEPISSGNTIYF.

This clone appeared a few times. The rearrangement joins TRBV21-1 to TRBJ2-7; the table's TRBD2 call for D was not verified on the DNA. TRBV21-1 is assigned pseudogene status. There are 17 residues in the CDR3. The CDR3 bases are TGTGCCAGCAGGAGTGCCTTACGACTAGCGAACTCCTACGAGCAGTACTTC. Encoded protein: CASRSALRLANSYEQYF.

In this sample, this clone turned up a few times. The rearrangement uses TRBV2 and TRBJ2-1; no clear D. The CDR3 consists of 15 residues. CDR1 and CDR2 (germline): SNHLY, FYNNEI. Between the trimmed V and J ends, which lost 2 bases and 0 bases, there was a span of 8 bases. CDR3 coding DNA: TGTGCCAGCAGTGAATTGTGGAGCTCCTACAATGAGCAGTTCTTC. This codes for CASSELWSSYNEQFF.

The V call is TRBV10-3, the J call TRBJ1-4; 8 nucleotides align to TRBD1. The V and J ends lost 10 bases and 3 bases, in that order; junction bases with no gene match: 4. Germline V gene lookup returns CDR1 ENHRY and CDR2 SYGVKD. The CDR3 contains 13 residues. CDR3 bases: TGTGCCACGCAGGGGGCATCTAATGAAAAACTGTTTTTT. Residues: CATQGASNEKLFF.

V is TRBV7-9 and J is TRBJ2-7; tentative D call: TRBD2 (6 bases). This CDR3 has 14 residues. Trimming left V 0 bases short and J 5 bases short, with 11 bases between. Germline V gene sequence: CDR1 SEHNR, CDR2 FQNEAQ (reference sequence). The DNA of the CDR3 is TGTGCCAGCAGCTTAGCGGGAGGTCTGGACGAGCAGTACTTC. Its protein is CASSLAGGLDEQYF.

V and J are TRBV4-3 and TRBJ2-4; 7 bases fit TRBD2. The CDR3 consists of 16 residues. The germline V gene has CDR1 LGHNA and CDR2 YSLEER. The J segment lost 9 bases and the V segment lost 0 bases, leaving 11 bases of the junction unmatched. The CDR3 DNA is TGCGCCAGCAGCCAAGATGTTGGTGCGGGAGTTGGCATTCAGTACTTC. This codes for CASSQDVGAGVGIQYF.

This chain joins TRBV18 and TRBJ1-4; the D is unclear. Germline CDR1 KGHSH, CDR2 LQKENI. The CDR3 runs to 15 residues. Trimming removed 2 bases at V and 4 bases at J, with 11 bases between. This CDR3 is CASSPFGENNEKLFF. Written as DNA, the CDR3 is TGTGCCAGCTCACCATTCGGGGAGAATAATGAAAAACTGTTTTTT.

The CDR3 loop is CASSERAGPTDTQYF. The CDR3 DNA follows: TGTGCCAGCAGTGAGCGGGCTGGACCCACAGATACGCAGTATTTT. This chain links TRBV6-1 with TRBJ2-3; possible D gene TRBD2, 5 bases. This CDR3 is 15 amino acids long. The V gene's germline CDR1 is MNHNS and CDR2 SASEGT. The ends were cut back, 3 bases at V and 2 bases at J, with 12 bases in the middle.

The CDR3 sequence: CASSFYAKPYEQYF. CDR3 sequence (DNA): TGTGCCAGCAGCTTTTATGCTAAGCCCTACGAGCAGTACTTC. The chain employs TRBV5-6 and TRBJ2-7, with D unresolved. The germline CDR1 and CDR2 sequences are SGHDT and YYEEEE. Trimming pared 2 bases from V and 2 bases from J, leaving 11 bases between. This CDR3 is built from 14 residues.

This clone was detected a few times. This chain connects TRBV10-3 to TRBJ2-2; the D gene is possibly TRBD2 (6 bases). The V and J ends lost 6 bases and 8 bases respectively, with 19 bases between them. CDR3 length equals 15 residues. Per germline, CDR1 ENHRY and CDR2 SYGVKD. The DNA of the CDR3 is TGTGCCATCAGGGCCGGACGGGCAGCGGGTGGGGAGCTGTTTTTT. This sequence encodes CAIRAGRAAGGELFF.

V usage is TRBV28 and J usage is TRBJ2-3; 12 bases line up with TRBD2. The CDR3 covers 15 residues. CDR1 MDHEN and CDR2 SYDVKM come from the germline V gene. V lost 3 bases, J lost 14 bases, and 12 bases stayed unmatched. CDR3 protein: CASSFSTSGRALLYF. The CDR3 coding sequence is TGTGCCAGCAGTTTTTCGACTAGCGGGAGAGCCCTACTGTATTTT.

V gene TRBV5-1 combines with J gene TRBJ2-1, with a weak D call TRBD2 (5 bases). The V end lost 4 bases, the J end lost 5 bases, and 19 bases lay between the germline ends. Per the germline V gene, CDR1 is SGHRS and CDR2 is YFSETQ. CDR3 length: 16 amino acids. The CDR3 region is CASSLIGPGSDNEQFF. Written as DNA, the CDR3 is TGCGCCAGCAGCCTAATTGGGCCGGGGAGTGACAATGAGCAGTTCTTC. Based on the CDR3 plus reference TRBV5-1 and TRBJ2-1, the full variable domain is KAGVTQTPRYLIKTRGQQVTLSCSPISGHRSVSWYQQTPGQGLQFLFEYFSETQRNKGNFPGRFSGRQFSNSRSEMNVSTLELGDSALYLCASSLIGPGSDNEQFFGPGTRLTVL.